This T cell receptor (beta chain) is from a study of cytomegalovirus exposure and HLA in healthy donors. For the study at large: Previous work identified 90 million to 130 million unique TCR beta sequences from 200 million or so T cells. Study findings and constraints: CMV serostatus stood as the only immune exposure information on hand.

The PCR contained 60 Vbeta and 13 Jbeta primers. Assay: immunoSEQ multiplex PCR; the TCRdb copy retains only in-frame clones and omits some. The sample lists 60,000 or so clones; 77% were seen once. V was clipped by 5 bases and J by 3 bases, with 10 bases between them. The CDR3 loop spans 14 amino acids. Looked up from germline, CDR1 is SGHTA and CDR2 is FQGNSA. Donors were nominally healthy when sampled, though unrecorded immune exposures were likely. With regard to this clone: Its antigen is unidentified.

The sequenced sample was PBMCs. The chain combines TRBV7-2 with TRBJ2-2; D not certain. This sequence was found in a female donor in good health and CMV-seronegative. In DNA, the CDR3 is TGTGCCAGCAGCAAACGTGGAGACACCGGGGAGCTGTTTTTT. Translation: CASSKRGDTGELFF.